This TCR beta chain was documented in a study of blood T cell repertoires in COVID-19. Background on the study: Spain, Italy and the United States supplied samples that represented acute and convalescent COVID-19. PBMCs, B-cell-depleted T cells, or T cells provided the cDNA or gDNA that made up the material.

The study assigned cohorts using participant-reported clinical history. As originally analysed: Researchers report that nucleated cell counts were estimated from reference gene primer amplification. Sequenced by immunoSEQ multiplex PCR; TCRdb stores in-frame clones only, minus some. V, J and clone size are those of that table, while D and trimming were read from the DNA. Of approximately 200,000 clones in the sample, 85% to 90% were seen once. CDR1 and CDR2 (germline): LNHDA, SQIVND (reference sequence). CDR3 length: 14 residues. V was shortened by 0 bases and J by 6 bases, with 12 bases between the two germline ends.

The chain combines TRBV19 with TRBJ2-7, with unresolved D. The sample taken for sequencing was PBMCs or T cells enriched from blood (not recorded which). This clonotype originated in a young man who had recovered from COVID-19. CDR3 protein: CASSIDPASGEQYF. As DNA, the CDR3 is TGTGCCAGTAGTATAGATCCGGCTAGTGGCGAGCAGTACTTC.